This T cell receptor (beta chain) was sequenced during a study of T cells in Graves' hyperthyroidism and ophthalmopathy. Study conclusions and caveats: For ophthalmopathy, model prediction preceded onset by a median 6.5 months. Stable hyperthyroidism was told apart from ophthalmopathy by a model built on 13 V-J features. Researchers found most expanded thyroid clonotypes above 0.001 in blood as well.

Trimming removed 5 bases from V and 1 base from J; junction bases left unmatched: 12. From germline, CDR1 is MDHEN and CDR2 SYDVKM. The CDR3 runs 17 residues. At least ten counts were recorded for this clonotype. Its antigen remains unknown. Amplification of TCR beta CDR3 regions was performed using RNA transcripts as template. Researchers ran a first-round RT-PCR on the TCR CDR3 using the HTBI primer set. One entry per CDR3 protein results from TCRdb running MiXCR on the multiplex PCR reads. Of approximately 610,000 distinct CDR3 sequences in the sample, approximately 14% are singletons; the top ten hold around 4.5%.

The sequenced sample consisted of blood. This rearrangement joins TRBV28 to TRBJ2-7, with TRBD2 identical over 9 bases. This receptor was obtained from a woman between 35 and 50 years old with Graves' ophthalmopathy. CDR3 sequence reads: CASSTPNLLAGSYEQYF. The CDR3, as DNA: TGTGCCAGCAGTACCCCGAACCTTCTAGCGGGGTCCTACGAGCAGTACTTC.